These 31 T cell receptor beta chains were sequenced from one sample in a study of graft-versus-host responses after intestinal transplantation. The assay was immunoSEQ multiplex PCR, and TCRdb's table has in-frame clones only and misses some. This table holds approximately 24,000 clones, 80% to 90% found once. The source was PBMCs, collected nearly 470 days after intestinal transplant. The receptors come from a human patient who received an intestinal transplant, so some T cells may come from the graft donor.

The CDR3 spells CSVGDRGRGNIQYF. DNA for the CDR3: TGCAGCGTGGGGGACAGGGGGCGTGGAAACATTCAGTACTTC. V is TRBV29-1 and J is TRBJ2-4, with 12 bases identical to TRBD1. The ends lost 6 bases at V and 6 bases at J; junction bases unmatched: 6. CDR3 size: 14 residues. Per germline, CDR1 SQVTM and CDR2 ANQGSEA.

CDR3 in amino acids: CASSPTGGVQQFF. CDR3 bases: TGTGCCAGCAGCCCGACAGGGGGCGTTCAGCAGTTCTTC. The V call is TRBV11-2, the J call TRBJ2-1; 10 bases line up with TRBD1. J was trimmed by 11 bases and V by 5 bases; bases with no gene match: 6. This CDR3 region has 13 residues. Per germline, CDR1 SGHAT and CDR2 FQNNGV.

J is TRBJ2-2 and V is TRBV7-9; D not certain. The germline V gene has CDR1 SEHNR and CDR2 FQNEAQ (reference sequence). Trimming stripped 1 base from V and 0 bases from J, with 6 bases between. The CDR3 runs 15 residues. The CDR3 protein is CASSLGGANTGELFF. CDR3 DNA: TGTGCCAGCAGCTTAGGTGGCGCGAACACCGGGGAGCTGTTTTTT.

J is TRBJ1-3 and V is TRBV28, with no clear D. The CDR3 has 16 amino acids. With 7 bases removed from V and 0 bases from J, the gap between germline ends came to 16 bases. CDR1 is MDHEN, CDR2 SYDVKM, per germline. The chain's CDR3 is CASIANGESSGNTIYF. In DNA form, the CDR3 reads TGTGCCAGCATCGCGAACGGTGAGAGCTCTGGAAACACCATATATTTT.

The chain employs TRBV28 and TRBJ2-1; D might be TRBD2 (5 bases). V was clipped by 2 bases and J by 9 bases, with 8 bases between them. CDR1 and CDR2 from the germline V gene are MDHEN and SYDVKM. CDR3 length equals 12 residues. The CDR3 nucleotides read TGTGCCAGCAGTTTACTAGGGAGTGAGCAGTTCTTC. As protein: CASSLLGSEQFF.

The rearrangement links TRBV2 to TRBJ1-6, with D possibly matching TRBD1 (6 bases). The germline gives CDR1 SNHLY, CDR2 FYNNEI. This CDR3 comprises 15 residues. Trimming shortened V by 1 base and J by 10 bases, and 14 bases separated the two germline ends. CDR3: CASSEEPHQGSPLHF. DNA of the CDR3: TGTGCCAGCAGTGAAGAACCCCATCAGGGGTCACCCCTCCACTTT.

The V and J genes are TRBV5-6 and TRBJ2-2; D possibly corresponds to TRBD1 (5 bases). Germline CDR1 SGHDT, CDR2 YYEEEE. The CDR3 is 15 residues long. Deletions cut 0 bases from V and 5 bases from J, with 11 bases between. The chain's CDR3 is CASSLVGVFTGELFF. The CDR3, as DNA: TGTGCCAGCAGCTTGGTAGGGGTCTTTACCGGGGAGCTGTTTTTT.

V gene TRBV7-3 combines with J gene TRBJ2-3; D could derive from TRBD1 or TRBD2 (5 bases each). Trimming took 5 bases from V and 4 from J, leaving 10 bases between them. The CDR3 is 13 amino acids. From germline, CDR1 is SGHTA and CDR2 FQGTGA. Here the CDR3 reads CASSPGASDTQYF. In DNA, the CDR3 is TGTGCCAGCAGCCCCGGGGCCTCAGATACGCAGTATTTT.

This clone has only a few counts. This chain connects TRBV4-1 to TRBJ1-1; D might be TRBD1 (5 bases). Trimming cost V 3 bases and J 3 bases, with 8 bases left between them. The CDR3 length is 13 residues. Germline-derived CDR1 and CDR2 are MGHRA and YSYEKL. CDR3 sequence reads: CASSHRGDTEAFF. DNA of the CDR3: TGCGCCAGCAGCCACCGGGGGGACACTGAAGCTTTCTTT.

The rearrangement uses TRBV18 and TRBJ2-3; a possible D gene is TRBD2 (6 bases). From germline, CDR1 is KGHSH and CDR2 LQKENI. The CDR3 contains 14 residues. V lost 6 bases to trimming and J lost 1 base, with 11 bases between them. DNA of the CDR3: TGTGCCAGCTCCCGGGGACTTGGCACAGATACGCAGTATTTT. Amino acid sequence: CASSRGLGTDTQYF. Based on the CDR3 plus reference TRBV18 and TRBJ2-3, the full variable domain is NAGVMQNPRHLVRRRGQEARLRCSPMKGHSHVYWYRQLPEEGLKFMVYLQKENIIDESGMPKERFSAEFPKEGPSILRIQQVVRGDSAAYFCASSRGLGTDTQYFGPGTRLTVL.

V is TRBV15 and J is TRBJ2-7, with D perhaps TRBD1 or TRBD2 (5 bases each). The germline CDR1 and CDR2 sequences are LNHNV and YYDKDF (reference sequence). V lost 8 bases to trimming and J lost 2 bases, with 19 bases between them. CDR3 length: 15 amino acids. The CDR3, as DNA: TGTGCCACCGGGGTCATGGTGAGGGGTGCCTACGAGCAGTACTTC. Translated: CATGVMVRGAYEQYF.

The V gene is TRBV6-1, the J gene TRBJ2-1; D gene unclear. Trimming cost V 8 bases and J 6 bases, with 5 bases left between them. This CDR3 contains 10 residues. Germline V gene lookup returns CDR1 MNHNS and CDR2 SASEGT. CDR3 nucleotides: TGTGCCAGCGTCCTCAATGAGCAGTTCTTC. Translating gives CASVLNEQFF.

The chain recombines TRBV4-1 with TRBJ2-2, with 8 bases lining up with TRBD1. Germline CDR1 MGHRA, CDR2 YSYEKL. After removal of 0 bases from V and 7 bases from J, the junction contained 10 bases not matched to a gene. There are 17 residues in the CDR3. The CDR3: CASSQDRTGSRGGELFF. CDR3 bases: TGCGCCAGCAGCCAAGATCGGACAGGGAGCCGTGGCGGGGAGCTGTTTTTT.

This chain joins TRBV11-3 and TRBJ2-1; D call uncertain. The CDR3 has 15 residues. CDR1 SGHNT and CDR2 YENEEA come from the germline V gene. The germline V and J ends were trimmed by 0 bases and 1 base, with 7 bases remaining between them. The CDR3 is CASSLDAVSYNEQFF. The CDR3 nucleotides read TGTGCCAGCAGCTTAGATGCGGTGTCCTACAATGAGCAGTTCTTC.

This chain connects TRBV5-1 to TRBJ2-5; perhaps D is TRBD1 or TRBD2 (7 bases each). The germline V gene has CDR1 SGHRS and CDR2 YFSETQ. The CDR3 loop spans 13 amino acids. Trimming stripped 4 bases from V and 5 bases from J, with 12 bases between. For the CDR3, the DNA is TGCGCCAGCAGCAGCGGGACAGTGGAGACCCAGTACTTC. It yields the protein CASSSGTVETQYF.

CDR3 sequence reads: CASSGVLSSFDGYTF. DNA for the CDR3: TGTGCCAGCAGCGGGGTACTCTCCTCTTTCGATGGCTACACCTTC. The chain employs TRBV7-9 and TRBJ1-2; D ambiguous. Germline-derived CDR1 and CDR2 are SEHNR and FQNEAQ (reference sequence). Trimming removed 5 bases at V and 6 bases at J, with 19 bases between. The CDR3 sequence is 15 residues long.

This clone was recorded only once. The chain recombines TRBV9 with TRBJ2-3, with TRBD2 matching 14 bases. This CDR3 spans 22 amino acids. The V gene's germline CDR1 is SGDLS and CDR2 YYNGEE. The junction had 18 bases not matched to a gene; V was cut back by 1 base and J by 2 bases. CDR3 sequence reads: CASSVSTSVGLAGEGHTDTQYF. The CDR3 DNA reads TGTGCCAGCAGCGTATCGACATCTGTGGGACTAGCGGGGGAGGGTCACACAGATACGCAGTATTTT.

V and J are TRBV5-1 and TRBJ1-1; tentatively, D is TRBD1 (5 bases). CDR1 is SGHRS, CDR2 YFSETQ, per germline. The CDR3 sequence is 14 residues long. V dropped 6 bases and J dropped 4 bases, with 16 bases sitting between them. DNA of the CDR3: TGCGCCAGCACCTCGTCGGTGGGGCTCACTGAAGCTTTCTTT. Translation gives CASTSSVGLTEAFF.

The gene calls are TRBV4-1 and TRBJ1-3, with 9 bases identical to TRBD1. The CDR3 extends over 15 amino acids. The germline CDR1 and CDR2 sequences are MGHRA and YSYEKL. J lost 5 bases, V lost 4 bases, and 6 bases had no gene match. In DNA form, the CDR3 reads TGCGCCAGCAGCCTCGGGACAGGGAGACGAAACACCATATATTTT. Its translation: CASSLGTGRRNTIYF.

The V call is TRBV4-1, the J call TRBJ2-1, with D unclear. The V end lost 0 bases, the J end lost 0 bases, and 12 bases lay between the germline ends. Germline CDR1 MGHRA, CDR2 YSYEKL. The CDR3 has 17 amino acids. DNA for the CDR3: TGCGCCAGCAGCCAAGATTGGCTCCGGAGCTCCTACAATGAGCAGTTCTTC. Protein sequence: CASSQDWLRSSYNEQFF.

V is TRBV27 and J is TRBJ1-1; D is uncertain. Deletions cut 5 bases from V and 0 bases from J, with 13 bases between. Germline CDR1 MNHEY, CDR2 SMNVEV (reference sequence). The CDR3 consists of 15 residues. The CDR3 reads CASSPAESMNTEAFF. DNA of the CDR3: TGTGCCAGCAGTCCAGCCGAATCGATGAACACTGAAGCTTTCTTT.

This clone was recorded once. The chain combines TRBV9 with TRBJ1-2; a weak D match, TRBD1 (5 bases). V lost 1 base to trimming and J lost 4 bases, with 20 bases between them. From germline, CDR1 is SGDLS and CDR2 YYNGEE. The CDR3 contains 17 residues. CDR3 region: CASSVTQGTGVGYGYTF. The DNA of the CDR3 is TGTGCCAGCAGCGTAACGCAGGGTACTGGGGTCGGCTATGGCTACACCTTC.

CDR3 residues: CASSPDRVKRAYGYTF. CDR3 nucleotide sequence: TGTGCCAGTAGTCCGGACAGGGTAAAGAGGGCATATGGCTACACCTTC. J is TRBJ1-2 and V is TRBV19, with TRBD1 identical over 8 bases. This CDR3 has 16 residues. Germline V lookup: CDR1 LNHDA, CDR2 SQIVND (reference sequence). V lost 5 bases to trimming and J lost 5 bases; unmatched junction nucleotides: 13.

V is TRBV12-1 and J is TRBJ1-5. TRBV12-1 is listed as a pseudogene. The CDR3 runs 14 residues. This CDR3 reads CASAGGACNQPQHF. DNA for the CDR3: TGTGCCAGCGCCGGGGGGGCGTGCAATCAGCCCCAGCATTTT.

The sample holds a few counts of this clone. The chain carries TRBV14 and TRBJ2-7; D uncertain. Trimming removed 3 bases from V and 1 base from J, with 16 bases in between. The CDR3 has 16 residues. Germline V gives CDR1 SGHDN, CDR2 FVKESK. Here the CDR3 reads CASSHEFGSRSYEQYF. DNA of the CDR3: TGTGCCAGCAGCCATGAATTCGGGTCTAGATCCTACGAGCAGTACTTC.

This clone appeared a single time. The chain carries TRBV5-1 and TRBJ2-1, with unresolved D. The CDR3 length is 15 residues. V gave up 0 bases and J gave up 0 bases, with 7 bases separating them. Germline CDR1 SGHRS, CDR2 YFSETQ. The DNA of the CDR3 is TGCGCCAGCAGCTTGGGGGCTGGCTCCTACAATGAGCAGTTCTTC. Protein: CASSLGAGSYNEQFF.

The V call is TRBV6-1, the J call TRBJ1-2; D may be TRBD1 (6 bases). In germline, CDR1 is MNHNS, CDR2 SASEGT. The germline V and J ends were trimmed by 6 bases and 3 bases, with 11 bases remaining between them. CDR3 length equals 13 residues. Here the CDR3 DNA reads TGTGCCAGCAGCACAGGGCCCGACTATGGCTACACCTTC. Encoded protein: CASSTGPDYGYTF.

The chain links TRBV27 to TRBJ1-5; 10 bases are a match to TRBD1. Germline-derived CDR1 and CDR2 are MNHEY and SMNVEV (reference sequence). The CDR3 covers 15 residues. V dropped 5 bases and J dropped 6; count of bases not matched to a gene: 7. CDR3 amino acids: CASSATGGAGQPQHF. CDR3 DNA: TGTGCCAGCAGTGCGACAGGGGGCGCAGGTCAGCCCCAGCATTTT.

The CDR3 DNA sequence: TGTGCCAGCAGCCCCGGGACAGGGGGAAACTATGGCTACACCTTC. Protein product: CASSPGTGGNYGYTF. The chain is built from TRBV7-3 and TRBJ1-2, with 11 bases fitting TRBD1. This CDR3 is 15 amino acids long. The germline gives CDR1 SGHTA, CDR2 FQGTGA. The J segment lost 2 bases and the V segment lost 5 bases, leaving 4 bases of the junction unmatched.

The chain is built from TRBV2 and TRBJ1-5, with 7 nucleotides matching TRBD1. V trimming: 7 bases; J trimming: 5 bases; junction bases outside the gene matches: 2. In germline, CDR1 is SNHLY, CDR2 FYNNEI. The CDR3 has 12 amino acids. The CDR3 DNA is TGTGCCAGCAACAGGGGCGATCAGCCCCAGCATTTT. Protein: CASNRGDQPQHF.

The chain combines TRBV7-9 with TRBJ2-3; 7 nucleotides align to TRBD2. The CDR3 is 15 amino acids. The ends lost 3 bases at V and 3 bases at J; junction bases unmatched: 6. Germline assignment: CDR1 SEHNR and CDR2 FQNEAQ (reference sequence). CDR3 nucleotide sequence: TGTGCCAGCAGCTTGTATGTTAGCGGGACAGATACGCAGTATTTT. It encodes CASSLYVSGTDTQYF.